This paragraph covers one T cell receptor (beta chain) sequence. No antigen is known for it. V gave up 3 bases and J gave up 4 bases, with 13 bases separating them. CDR3 length: 15 residues. The germline gives CDR1 LGHNA, CDR2 YNFKEQ. Co-extracting RNA and DNA was done with about 20-33 mg of unsorted bulk tissue as input. Treatment of the patients' primary liver carcinoma consisted of surgical resection. Infection with HBV was chronic in patients; they were treatment-naive. From 500 ng of total RNA, TCR beta-specific cDNA was reverse-transcribed using a constant-region primer. Modified slightly, ARM-PCR produced TCR beta libraries over three nested multiplex PCR rounds. TRBV1-TRBV30 forward primers paired with a C-beta reverse primer drove the first two PCR rounds, 10 cycles each. MiXCR, run by TCRdb on the multiplex PCR reads, gives a single entry per CDR3 protein. The sample holds about 120,000 distinct CDR3 sequences, 55% to 65% seen once.

The sample belongs to a study of tumor-infiltrating lymphocytes in primary liver carcinoma. The study's findings and limits: Tumor region pairs outstripped tumor-adjacent and tumor-blood pairs in overlap.

The TCR originated in a woman in her fifties or sixties with primary liver carcinoma and hepatitis B virus infection. Sequenced: liver tumor tissue from sampling region 1. Regarding subset: tumor region T1, superior pole. This chain joins TRBV4-2 and TRBJ1-3, with TRBD1 as a possible D gene (5 bases). For the CDR3, the DNA is TGTGCCAGCAGCCAGGAGGCGGGGGGAGGAAACACCATATATTTT. Its protein is CASSQEAGGGNTIYF.